The clone carrying this T cell receptor (beta chain) showed up just once. This record belongs to a study of OX40 agonist ivuxolimab in advanced cancers. Generated by immunoSEQ multiplex PCR, the TCRdb table keeps only in-frame clones and is missing some. The data show 65,000 to 95,000 clones, over 75% seen once. Germline CDR1 MNHEY, CDR2 SVGAGI. V was cut by 0 bases and J by 2 bases, with 13 bases left in between. This CDR3 region has 16 residues. The chain has TRBV6-5 and TRBJ1-2; D is ambiguous. This specimen consisted of CD4+ or CD8+ T cells sorted from blood, obtained in a trial of the OX40 agonist ivuxolimab. This clonotype originated in an adult with an advanced solid tumor such as melanoma, head and neck, liver or kidney cancer. For the CDR3, the DNA is TGTGCCAGCAGTTACTCGATGGTCAGGAAGAACTATGGCTACACCTTC. This gives the protein CASSYSMVRKNYGYTF.